This T cell receptor (beta chain) was documented in a study of beta chain features in type 1 diabetes. Study-wide context: Sorted cells numbering approximately 110,000,000 were examined across all samples.

Averaging about 116 mL, one heparinised blood draw came from each individual donor. The CDR3 length is 13 residues. With 6 bases clipped from V and 1 base from J, the junction kept 2 bases outside the gene matches. CDR1 is KGHSH and CDR2 is LQKENI in the germline V gene. Overall study findings and caveats: Among patients with Type 1 diabetes, TCRB CDR3s were moderately but significantly shorter in every one of the four CD4+ subsets. The naive, central memory and Treg TCRB repertoires of patients appeared to be more similar to one another than those of healthy donors.

Reverse transcription of all isolated RNA meant that expressed TCRB transcripts were sequenced. The assay was immunoSEQ multiplex PCR, and TCRdb's table has in-frame clones only and misses some. The sample gives about 40,000 clones, approximately 49% of which show up once; 0.72% is in the top ten. Regarding this clone: Its matching antigen is unknown.

Sequenced input: central memory CD4+ T cells from blood. The genes are TRBV18 and TRBJ1-1, with 7 bases lining up with TRBD1. The receptor was isolated from a woman in her late teens or twenties in good health. DNA for the CDR3: TGTGCCAGCTCGGGACAGCAGAACACTGAAGCTTTCTTT. Amino acid sequence: CASSGQQNTEAFF.